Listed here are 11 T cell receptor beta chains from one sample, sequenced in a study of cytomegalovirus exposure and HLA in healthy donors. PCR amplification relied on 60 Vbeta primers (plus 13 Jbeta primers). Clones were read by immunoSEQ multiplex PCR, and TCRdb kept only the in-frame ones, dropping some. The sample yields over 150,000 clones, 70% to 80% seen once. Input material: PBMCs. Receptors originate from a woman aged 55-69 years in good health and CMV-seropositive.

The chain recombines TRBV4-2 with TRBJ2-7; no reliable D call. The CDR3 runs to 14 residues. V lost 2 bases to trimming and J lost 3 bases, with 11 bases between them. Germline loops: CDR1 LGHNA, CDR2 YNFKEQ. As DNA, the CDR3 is TGTGCCAGCAGCCAATTCCTAAGTAACTACGAGCAGTACTTC. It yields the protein CASSQFLSNYEQYF.

The CDR3 reads CASSVSGQSQFEKLFF. The CDR3 nucleotides read TGTGCCAGCTCCGTATCGGGACAGTCCCAATTTGAAAAACTGTTTTTT. V and J are TRBV28 and TRBJ1-4; 7 positions match TRBD1. This CDR3 is built from 16 residues. CDR1 and CDR2 from the germline V gene are MDHEN and SYDVKM. V was clipped by 8 bases and J by 7 bases; unmatched bases: 16. The variable domain in full, completed from reference TRBV28 and TRBJ1-4, reads DVKVTQSSRYLVKRTGEKVFLECVQDMDHENMFWYRQDPGLGLRLIYFSYDVKMKEKGDIPEGYSVSREKKERFSLILESASTNQTSMYLCASSVSGQSQFEKLFFGSGTQLSVL.

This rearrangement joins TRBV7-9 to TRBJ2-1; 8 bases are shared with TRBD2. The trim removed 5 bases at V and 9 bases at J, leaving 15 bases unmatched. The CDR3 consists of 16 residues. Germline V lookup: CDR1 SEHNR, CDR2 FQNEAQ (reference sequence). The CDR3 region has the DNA TGTGCCAGCAGCACGGCCGGGACTAGGAGTATGGGTGAGCAGTTCTTC. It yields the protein CASSTAGTRSMGEQFF. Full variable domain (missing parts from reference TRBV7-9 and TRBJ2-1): DTGVSQNPRHKITKRGQNVTFRCDPISEHNRLYWYRQTLGQGPEFLTYFQNEAQLEKSRLLSDRFSAERPKGSFSTLEIQRTEQGDSAMYLCASSTAGTRSMGEQFFGPGTRLTVL.

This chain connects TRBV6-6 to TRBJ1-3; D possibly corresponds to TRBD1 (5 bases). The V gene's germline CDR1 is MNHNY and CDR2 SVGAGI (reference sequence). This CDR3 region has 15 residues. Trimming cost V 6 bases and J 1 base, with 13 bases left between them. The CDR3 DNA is TGTGCCAGCAGCCTCGGGACTCCTTCTGGAAACACCATATATTTT. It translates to CASSLGTPSGNTIYF.

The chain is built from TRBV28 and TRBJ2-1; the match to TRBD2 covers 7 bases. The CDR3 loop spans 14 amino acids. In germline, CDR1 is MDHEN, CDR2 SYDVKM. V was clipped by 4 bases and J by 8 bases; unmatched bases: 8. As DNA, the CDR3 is TGTGCCAGCAGTTCCTCGGCGGGAGTATATGAGCAGTTCTTC. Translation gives CASSSSAGVYEQFF.

CDR3 DNA: TGTGCCAGCAGTTTACGGGTGACAGAGAACACTGAAGCTTTCTTT. Encoded protein: CASSLRVTENTEAFF. This chain joins TRBV28 and TRBJ1-1, with D possibly being TRBD1 (5 bases). The CDR3 loop spans 15 amino acids. Germline CDR1 and CDR2: MDHEN and SYDVKM. Trimming shortened V by 2 bases and J by 1 base, and 11 bases separated the two germline ends.

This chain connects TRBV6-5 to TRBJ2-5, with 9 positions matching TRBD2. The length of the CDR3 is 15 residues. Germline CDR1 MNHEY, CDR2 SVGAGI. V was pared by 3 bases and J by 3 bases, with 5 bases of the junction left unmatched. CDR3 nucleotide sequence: TGTGCCAGCAGTTATGTGGCTAGCGGGGAAGAGACCCAGTACTTC. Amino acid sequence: CASSYVASGEETQYF.

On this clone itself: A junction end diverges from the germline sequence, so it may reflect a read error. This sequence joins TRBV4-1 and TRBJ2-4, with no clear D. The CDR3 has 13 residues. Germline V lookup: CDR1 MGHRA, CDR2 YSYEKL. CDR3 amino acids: CASSGWAKNSQYF. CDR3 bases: TGCGCCAGCAGCGGGTGGGCCAAAAACAGTCAGTACTTC.

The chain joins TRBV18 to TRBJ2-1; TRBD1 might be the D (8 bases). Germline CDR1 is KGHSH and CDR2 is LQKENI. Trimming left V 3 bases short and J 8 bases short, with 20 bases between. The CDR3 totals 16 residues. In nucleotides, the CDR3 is TGTGCCAGCTCACCTTCCGGGGGGACAGGAGGGGATGAGCAGTTCTTC. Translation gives CASSPSGGTGGDEQFF. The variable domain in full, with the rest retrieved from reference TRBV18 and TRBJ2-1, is NAGVMQNPRHLVRRRGQEARLRCSPMKGHSHVYWYRQLPEEGLKFMVYLQKENIIDESGMPKERFSAEFPKEGPSILRIQQVVRGDSAAYFCASSPSGGTGGDEQFFGPGTRLTVL.

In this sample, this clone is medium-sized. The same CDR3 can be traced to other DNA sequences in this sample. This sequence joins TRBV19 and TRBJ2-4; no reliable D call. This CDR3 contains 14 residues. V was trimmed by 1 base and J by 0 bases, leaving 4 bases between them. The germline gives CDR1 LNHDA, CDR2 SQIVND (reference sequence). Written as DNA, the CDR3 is TGTGCCAGTAGTATAGCTTCAGCCAAAAACATTCAGTACTTC. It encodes CASSIASAKNIQYF.

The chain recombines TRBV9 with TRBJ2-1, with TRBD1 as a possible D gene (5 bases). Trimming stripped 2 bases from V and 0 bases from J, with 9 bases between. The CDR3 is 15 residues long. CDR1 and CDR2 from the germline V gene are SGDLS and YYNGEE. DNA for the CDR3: TGTGCCAGCAGCGTGGACACGAGCTCCTACAATGAGCAGTTCTTC. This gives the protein CASSVDTSSYNEQFF.